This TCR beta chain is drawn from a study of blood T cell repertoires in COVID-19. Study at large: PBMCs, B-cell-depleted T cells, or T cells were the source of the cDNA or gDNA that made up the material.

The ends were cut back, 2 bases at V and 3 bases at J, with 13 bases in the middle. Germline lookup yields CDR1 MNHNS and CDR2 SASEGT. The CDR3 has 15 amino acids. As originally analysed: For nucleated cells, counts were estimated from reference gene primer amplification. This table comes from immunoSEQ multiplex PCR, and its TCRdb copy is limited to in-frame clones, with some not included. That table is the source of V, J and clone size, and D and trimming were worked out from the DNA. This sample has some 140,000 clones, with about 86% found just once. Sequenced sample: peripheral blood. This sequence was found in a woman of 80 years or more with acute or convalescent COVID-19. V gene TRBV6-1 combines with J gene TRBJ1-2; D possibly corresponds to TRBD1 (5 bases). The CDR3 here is CASSESITTDYGYTF. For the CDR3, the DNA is TGTGCCAGCAGTGAAAGTATTACGACAGACTATGGCTACACCTTC.